The rows below give T cell receptor beta chains drawn from one sample of a study of T-cell reconstitution after alpha-beta-depleted transplantation in children. TCRdb called the PCR reads again in MiXCR, with one record for every CDR3 protein. The table includes about 110,000 distinct CDR3 sequences, about a tenth detected once. Sample: PBMCs from the stem cell graft donor, taken from the stem cell graft. The receptors here all came from a human donor who donated a stem cell graft to a child with acute lymphoblastic leukemia. Each CDR3 is given with its conserved first and last residue. The D gene is left open where the match is weak. Clone sizes are given selectively: once, few, many, or a class where the clone is expanded.

D | size | J | V | DNA | CDR3
NA | many | TRBJ2-1 | TRBV7-9 | TGTGCCAGCAGCTGGGACGGCTCCTACAATGAGCAGTTCTTC | CASSWDGSYNEQFF
NA | many | TRBJ1-1 | TRBV5-1 | TGCGCCAGCAGCGAAGAGATGAACACTGAAGCTTTCTTT | CASSEEMNTEAFF
TRBD2 | NA | TRBJ2-3 | TRBV6-5 | TGTGCCAGCAGTTGGCGGGGGGGGGAGCGCACAGATACGCAGTATTTT | CASSWRGGERTDTQYF
TRBD1 | many | TRBJ2-5 | TRBV9 | TGTGCCAGCAGCCCGACAGGGAGCCCACAAGAGACCCAGTACTTC | CASSPTGSPQETQYF
NA | many | TRBJ2-3 | TRBV10-2 | TGCGCCAGCAGTGACCCCGACTTAGCGTCTAGCACAGATACGCAGTATTTT | CASSDPDLASSTDTQYF
TRBD2 | many | TRBJ2-1 | TRBV5-1 | TGCGCCAGCAGCTTGGCCGGACTAGCGGGAGTCAATGAGCAGTTCTTC | CASSLAGLAGVNEQFF
TRBD1 | many | TRBJ1-2 | TRBV29-1 | TGCAGCGTTCCGGCAGGGGGCGATTACTATGGCTACACCTTC | CSVPAGGDYYGYTF
NA | many | TRBJ2-7 | TRBV27 | TGTGCCAGCAGTTTAGGACCAGCCTCCTACGAGCAGTACTTC | CASSLGPASYEQYF
TRBD2 | many | TRBJ2-7 | TRBV12-3/TRBV12-4 | TGTGCCAGCAGTCGACCGGGAGGGGTGGACTTC | CASSRPGGVDF
NA | many | TRBJ1-5 | TRBV5-5 | TGTGCCAGCATCCCGGGACTTATGAGCAATCAGCCCCAGCATTTT | CASIPGLMSNQPQHF
NA | many | TRBJ2-5 | TRBV20-1 | TGCAGTGCTACTACCCCCCTTGAACGGTACTTC | CSATTPLERYF
NA | many | TRBJ2-2 | TRBV27 | TGTGCCAGCGGATCTAGCACCGGGGAGCTGTTTTTT | CASGSSTGELFF
NA | many | TRBJ1-4 | TRBV29-1 | TGCAGCGTTCTATCTTCGGGGACGGCTAATGAAAAACTGTTTTTT | CSVLSSGTANEKLFF
NA | many | TRBJ2-7 | TRBV12-3/TRBV12-4 | TGTGCCAGCAGCGGTACGAGCTACGAGCAGTACTTC | CASSGTSYEQYF
TRBD2 | many | TRBJ2-1 | TRBV7-6 | TGTGCCAGCAGCCCCCCCCAGCGGGAGTGGGTGTATGAGCAGTTCTTC | CASSPPQREWVYEQFF
NA | many | TRBJ2-7 | TRBV9 | TGTGCCAGCAGCGTAGCACCCCGAGCCGACGAGCAGTACTTC | CASSVAPRADEQYF
NA | many | TRBJ1-4 | TRBV5-1 | TGCGCCAGCAGCAACTTTATGAATGAAAAACTGTTTTTT | CASSNFMNEKLFF
NA | many | TRBJ2-3 | TRBV29-1 | TGCAGCGTTAGGACAGTTTTGGGATATACGCAGTATTTT | CSVRTVLGYTQYF
NA | many | TRBJ2-2 | TRBV5-1 | TGCGCCAGCAGCTCGGACTTTTTGGGGACCGGGGAGCTGTTTTTT | CASSSDFLGTGELFF
NA | many | TRBJ2-1 | TRBV5-1 | TGCGCCAGCAGCTTGACTAGCCGAAACTCCTACAATGAGCAGTTCTTC | CASSLTSRNSYNEQFF
NA | many | TRBJ2-1 | TRBV7-9 | TGTGCCAGCAGCTTCCATATAGCGTCCTACAATGAGCAGTTCTTC | CASSFHIASYNEQFF
NA | many | TRBJ2-3 | TRBV18 | TGTGCCAGCTCACCACCTAGTGCCCTCAACACAGATACGCAGTATTTT | CASSPPSALNTDTQYF
NA | many | TRBJ2-3 | TRBV29-1 | TGCAGCGTTGAACAGGGCCTCACAGATACGCAGTATTTT | CSVEQGLTDTQYF
NA | many | TRBJ2-7 | TRBV7-2 | TGTGCCAGCAGCTTAGAGGCAGGGTCGAGTTACGAGCAGTACTTC | CASSLEAGSSYEQYF
TRBD1 | many | TRBJ1-5 | TRBV12-3/TRBV12-4 | TGTGCCAGCAGTTTAGCGGGACAGGGGGAATTTCAGCCCCAGCATTTT | CASSLAGQGEFQPQHF
NA | many | TRBJ1-6 | TRBV6-1 | TGTGCCAGCAGCATCGACAGGATTTTCAATTCACCCCTCCACTTT | CASSIDRIFNSPLHF
TRBD1 | many | TRBJ1-2 | TRBV29-1 | TGCAGCGTTGATCCGACAGGGTATCAGCGCTATGGCTACACCTTC | CSVDPTGYQRYGYTF
TRBD2 | many | TRBJ2-1 | TRBV7-9 | TGTGCCAGCAGCTTAGTGTCGGGGGGGATAAATGAGCAGTTCTTC | CASSLVSGGINEQFF
NA | many | TRBJ1-5 | TRBV20-1 | TGCAGTGCTAGAGAGGCCGGGCCCCAGCATTTT | CSAREAGPQHF
NA | many | TRBJ2-2 | TRBV14 | TGTGCCAGCAGCCAGGTGACTCTGAACACCGGGGAGCTGTTTTTT | CASSQVTLNTGELFF
TRBD1 | many | TRBJ2-4 | TRBV6-4 | TGTGCCAGCCGGGGCGGAGGGACAGGTGCCCTCCTAGCCAAAAACATTCAGTACTTC | CASRGGGTGALLAKNIQYF
NA | many | TRBJ2-2 | TRBV5-1 | TGCGCCAGCAGCTTGCCCGGGGCTGGCACCGGGGAGCTGTTTTTT | CASSLPGAGTGELFF
NA | many | TRBJ1-1 | TRBV28 | TGTGCCAGCAGTTTACGGGGTGAGATGGGCACTGAAGCTTTCTTT | CASSLRGEMGTEAFF
NA | many | TRBJ2-7 | TRBV4-3 | TGCGCCAGCAGCCAAGATCCGACGGAGGGCGAGCAGTACTTC | CASSQDPTEGEQYF
NA | many | TRBJ1-1 | TRBV5-1 | TGCGCCAGCAGCTTGGAGGGGGTAGGAGCTTTCTTT | CASSLEGVGAFF
TRBD1 | many | TRBJ1-3 | TRBV19 | TGTGCCAGTACCCCGGGCGGACAGGGGGCGGCTTCTGGAAACACCATATATTTT | CASTPGGQGAASGNTIYF
NA | many | TRBJ1-5 | TRBV24-1 | TGTGCCACCAGTGATTCGGGGAATCAACAGCCCCAGCATTTT | CATSDSGNQQPQHF
TRBD1 | many | TRBJ1-2 | TRBV29-1 | TGCAGCGCTGGGGACAGTCAAAGGGGCTACACCTTC | CSAGDSQRGYTF
TRBD1 | many | TRBJ1-2 | TRBV6-5 | TGTGCCAGCAGTTACTTCCAGGGGGCTCAGGACGGCTACACCTTC | CASSYFQGAQDGYTF
TRBD2 | many | TRBJ2-1 | TRBV7-6 | TGTGCCAGCAGCTTAGTTTACCGCCTAGCGGGGTCAAATGAGCAGTTCTTC | CASSLVYRLAGSNEQFF
TRBD1 | many | TRBJ1-4 | TRBV27 | TGTGCCAGCAGTTTATCGCGACAGGGGCAACTGTTTTTT | CASSLSRQGQLFF